The subject of this entry is one TCR beta chain. Its matching antigen is unknown. This specimen comes from a study of graft-versus-host responses after intestinal transplantation. As for the study in general: Recipients had multivisceral, liver-intestinal, or isolated intestinal transplants. Anti-thymocyte globulin served as induction for all recipients, who then took tacrolimus and steroids for two to three years. Findings and limits, study-wide: Early post-transplant HvG declines were associated with peak circulating GvH clone levels. GvH clones were found in recipient marrow; some appeared first in ileum or blood.

Trimming stripped 5 bases from V and 0 bases from J, with 17 bases between. The length of the CDR3 is 16 residues. Germline V gives CDR1 MNHEY, CDR2 SMNVEV (reference sequence). Some clones are missing from TCRdb's copy, which holds only in-frame ones; the method was immunoSEQ multiplex PCR. Counted here are fewer than 90,000 clones, about 95% occurring once; the ten biggest clones make up about 0.2%. This chain connects TRBV27 to TRBJ2-7; the D gene is possibly TRBD2 (6 bases). The TCR was taken from a human donor who was the organ donor for an intestinal transplant. Material: unstimulated CD4+ T cells sorted from spleen or lymph node cells, obtained before transplant. As DNA, the CDR3 is TGTGCCAGCAGTCCGTGGGGACTCAAGAACTCCTACGAGCAGTACTTC. Translating gives CASSPWGLKNSYEQYF.